This entry features one T cell receptor beta chain sequence. Its antigen is not known. The data derive from a study of cytomegalovirus exposure and HLA in healthy donors. Study as a whole: Within the Caucasian-associated ancestry cluster were around four fifths of the 300 to 450 genotyped donors.

Primers: 60 Vbeta forward and 13 Jbeta reverse. Some clones are missing from TCRdb's copy, which holds only in-frame ones; the method was immunoSEQ multiplex PCR. This sample has 80,000 to 95,000 clones, with almost 85% found just once. CDR1 and CDR2 from the germline V gene are LNHNV and YYDKDF (reference sequence). This CDR3 comprises 13 residues. With 1 base removed from V and 3 bases from J, the gap between germline ends came to 6 bases. Study-level findings and limits: HLA restriction was apparent for most CMV-associated TCR beta chains in a later analysis. In a later analysis, a missense DCLRE1C variant was linked to TCR beta V- and J-gene trimming.

V is TRBV15 and J is TRBJ2-5; maybe TRBD2 (5 bases). The clonotype originates from a woman younger than 35 in good health and CMV-seropositive. The sample comprised PBMCs. The CDR3 DNA sequence: TGTGCCACCAGCAGAGTGGAGGAAGAGACCCAGTACTTC. As protein: CATSRVEEETQYF.